What follows describes a single T cell receptor (beta chain). Its antigen is unidentified. One junction end disagrees with the germline gene, perhaps due to a read error. These data are taken from a study of prognosis after radiotherapy for stage I lung cancer. Findings of the study overall: Any tumor specificity that the expanded TCR clones may have had was not determined.

The CDR3 has 15 residues. Germline CDR1 MNHEY, CDR2 SVGEGT. Multiplex PCR in two rounds served to amplify TCR beta CDR3 from genomic DNA. Every TRBV and TRBJ gene had its own specific primer in first-round PCR. Using its own MiXCR run on the multiplex PCR reads, TCRdb lists one record per CDR3 protein. The repertoire has about 13,000 distinct CDR3 sequences, roughly 26% of them found once; the top ten carry 10% to 12%. Sample: PBMCs, taken before or after stereotactic body radiation therapy (not recorded which). The V and J genes are TRBV6-2 or TRBV6-3 and TRBJ2-7; D possibly matches TRBD1 or TRBD2 (5 bases each). The sequence came from a donor at least 50 years old with non-small cell lung cancer. CDR3 DNA sequence: TGTGCCAGAAGTGAAGCCCCGGGACCATACTACGAGAAGTACTTC. Translated: CARSEAPGPYYEKYF.